These T cell receptor beta chains were read from a single sample in a study of CD8 T cells in ankylosing spondylitis. One entry per CDR3 protein results from TCRdb running MiXCR on the 5' RACE reads. This table has around 770,000 distinct CDR3 sequences, 12% appearing once. The sequenced sample was blood, either unsorted or a sorted T cell fraction (not recorded which). The receptors were sampled from a male donor with ankylosing spondylitis. The CDR3 runs from the conserved cysteine through the conserved F or W. A D gene is named only where the DNA matches it firmly. Only part of the rows carry a size: once, few, many, or a class if the clone is expanded.

j_gene | v_gene | d_gene | abundance | CDR3aa | CDR3nt
TRBJ2-7 | TRBV7-2 | TRBD1 | many | CASSAGTGTQYEQYF | TGTGCCAGCAGTGCCGGGACAGGGACACAATACGAGCAGTACTTC
TRBJ1-6 | TRBV4-3 | - | few | CASSQGVTGVNSPLHF | TGCGCCAGCAGCCAAGGAGTAACAGGTGTCAATTCACCCCTCCACTTT
TRBJ2-1 | TRBV11-2 | - | few | CASSLWGDRSYNEQFF | TGTGCCAGCAGCTTATGGGGAGACAGATCCTACAATGAGCAGTTCTTC
TRBJ2-7 | TRBV20-1 | TRBD2 | - | CSARHSFRDYSYEQYF | TGCAGTGCTAGACACAGTTTCCGGGACTACTCTTACGAGCAGTACTTC
TRBJ2-7 | TRBV15 | - | - | CATSRGMRSGLWEQYF | TGTGCCACCAGCAGAGGAATGAGGAGCGGCCTTTGGGAGCAGTACTTC
TRBJ1-5 | TRBV12-3/TRBV12-4 | - | - | CASSGGRRSNQPQHF | TGTGCCAGCTCCGGAGGGAGGAGAAGCAATCAGCCCCAGCATTTT
TRBJ2-1 | TRBV5-5 | - | - | CASSLQNWAVFEQFF | TGTGCCAGCAGCTTGCAGAACTGGGCCGTTTTTGAGCAGTTCTTC
TRBJ1-2 | TRBV6-2/TRBV6-3 | - | few | CASSYESDGGRVIRLDGYTF | TGTGCCAGCAGTTACGAGTCGGATGGAGGCAGGGTAATTCGTTTGGATGGCTACACCTTC
TRBJ1-6 | TRBV28 | TRBD1 | few | CASSFPGDRSNSPLHF | TGTGCCAGCAGTTTCCCAGGGGACAGGAGTAATTCACCCCTCCACTTT
TRBJ2-7 | TRBV24-1 | TRBD2 | - | CATSDPSGSAYEQYF | TGTGCCACCAGTGACCCTAGCGGGAGCGCCTACGAGCAGTACTTC
TRBJ2-3 | TRBV20-1 | - | - | CCARSAVSSTDTQYF | TGCTGTGCTAGATCTGCGGTCTCTAGCACAGATACGCAGTATTTT
TRBJ2-1 | TRBV7-2 | - | many | CASSWAGNEQFF | TGTGCCAGCAGCTGGGCAGGAAATGAGCAGTTCTTC
TRBJ2-7 | TRBV7-9 | TRBD2 | few | CASSLALSGSSSYEQYF | TGTGCCAGCAGCTTAGCGCTAAGCGGGAGTAGCTCCTACGAGCAGTACTTC
TRBJ2-5 | TRBV15 | - | few | CATSRAGEWGTQYF | TGTGCCACCAGCAGAGCGGGAGAGTGGGGGACCCAGTACTTC
TRBJ2-7 | TRBV6-2/TRBV6-3 | - | - | CASSRGPYYEQYF | TGTGCCAGCAGTCGGGGGCCCTACTACGAGCAGTACTTC
TRBJ2-1 | TRBV29-1 | TRBD2 | many | CSVVSGTEQFF | TGCAGCGTCGTCAGCGGGACTGAGCAGTTCTTC
TRBJ2-1 | TRBV5-1 | - | - | CASSLAIGAPYNEQFF | TGCGCCAGCAGCTTAGCAATCGGGGCCCCTTACAATGAGCAGTTCTTC
TRBJ2-7 | TRBV20-1 | - | - | CSAGGGGSSYEQYF | TGCAGTGCTGGGGGAGGGGGGAGCTCCTACGAGCAGTACTTC
TRBJ2-5 | TRBV11-2 | TRBD2 | few | CASSPGRAQYF | TGTGCCAGCAGCCCCGGGAGGGCCCAGTACTTC
TRBJ2-5 | TRBV9 | TRBD1 | - | CASSATGGEETQYF | TGTGCCAGCAGCGCCACAGGGGGCGAAGAGACCCAGTACTTC
TRBJ2-3 | TRBV20-1 | - | many | CSATGSQDTQYF | TGCAGTGCTACCGGGTCCCAGGATACGCAGTATTTT
TRBJ1-2 | TRBV7-2 | - | few | CASQTSFYNYGYTF | TGTGCCAGCCAAACCTCATTTTATAACTATGGCTACACCTTC
TRBJ2-7 | TRBV5-1 | TRBD2 | - | CASSLTLTSGSYEQYF | TGCGCCAGCAGCTTGACTCTGACTAGCGGGTCCTACGAGCAGTACTTC
TRBJ2-2 | TRBV9 | - | - | CASSVVGGMASGEELFF | TGTGCCAGCAGCGTAGTGGGAGGAATGGCCTCGGGTGAGGAGCTGTTTTTT
TRBJ2-7 | TRBV29-1 | TRBD1 | - | CSISRDRGYEQYF | TGCAGCATAAGCCGGGACAGGGGCTACGAGCAGTACTTC
TRBJ2-7 | TRBV5-5 | TRBD1 | - | CASSLDSRGSYSSYEQYF | TGTGCCAGCAGCTTGGATTCCAGGGGGTCCTATAGCTCCTACGAGCAGTACTTC
TRBJ2-1 | TRBV20-1 | - | few | CSASFGQSSYNEQFF | TGCAGTGCTAGTTTTGGGCAGAGCTCCTACAATGAGCAGTTCTTC
TRBJ2-7 | TRBV20-1 | - | few | CSAGTEQYF | TGCAGTGCCGGAACCGAGCAGTACTTC
TRBJ1-1 | TRBV5-1 | - | few | CASSEFPSDSNTEAFF | TGCGCCAGCAGCGAGTTTCCGTCGGACAGCAACACTGAAGCTTTCTTT
TRBJ1-2 | TRBV27 | - | few | CASSSHGGYTF | TGTGCCAGCAGTTCACATGGCGGCTACACCTTC
TRBJ1-1 | TRBV18 | - | many | CASSPAGVTEAFF | TGTGCCAGCTCACCAGCAGGGGTAACTGAAGCTTTCTTT
TRBJ1-2 | TRBV6-5 | - | - | CASSYKDNYGYTF | TGTGCCAGCAGTTATAAGGACAACTATGGCTACACCTTC
TRBJ2-7 | TRBV6-1 | TRBD2 | - | CASSRRQSPTSARPYEQYF | TGTGCCAGCAGCCGACGACAGAGCCCTACTAGCGCACGCCCCTACGAGCAGTACTTC
TRBJ2-7 | TRBV29-1 | - | many | CSVGTAFSYEQYF | TGCAGCGTTGGGACAGCCTTCTCCTACGAGCAGTACTTC
TRBJ2-7 | TRBV29-1 | TRBD2 | many | CSVGPSGSVYEQYF | TGCAGCGTTGGGCCGAGCGGGAGCGTTTACGAGCAGTACTTC
TRBJ2-2 | TRBV7-2 | TRBD2 | few | CASSVAGVGTGELFF | TGTGCCAGCAGCGTAGCGGGAGTTGGCACCGGGGAGCTGTTTTTT
TRBJ1-3 | TRBV20-1 | TRBD1 | - | CSAADRNTIYF | TGCAGTGCTGCGGACAGGAACACCATATATTTT